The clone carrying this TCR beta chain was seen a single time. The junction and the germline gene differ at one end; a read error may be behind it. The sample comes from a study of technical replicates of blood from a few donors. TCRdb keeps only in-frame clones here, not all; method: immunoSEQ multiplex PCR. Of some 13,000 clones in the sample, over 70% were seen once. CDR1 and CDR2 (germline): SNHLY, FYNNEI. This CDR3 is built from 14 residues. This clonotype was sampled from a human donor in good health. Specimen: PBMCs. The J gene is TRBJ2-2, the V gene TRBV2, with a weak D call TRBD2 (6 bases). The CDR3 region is CASSEGSSAGELFF. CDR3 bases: TGTGCCAGCAGCGAAGGCTCTAGCGCCGGGGAGCTGTTTTTT.